This is a list of T cell receptor beta chains from one sample in a study of technical replicates of blood from several donors. Here immunoSEQ multiplex PCR was the method, and the copy in TCRdb shows in-frame clones only, minus some. The sample consists of fewer than 65,000 clones, roughly 86% of them appearing once. The sample was PBMCs. The receptor set was obtained from a human donor in good health. Some clones in this sample may be carry-over from other donors' samples. Both conserved end residues are part of each CDR3. The D gene is left open where the match is weak. Clone sizes are given selectively: once, few, many, or a class where the clone is expanded.

d_call	clone_size	j_call	v_call	cdr3_nt	cdr3_aa
TRBD1	.	TRBJ2-5	TRBV29-1	TGCAGCGACGAAAGAGGACAGGGGCCCCGCGGGACCCAGTACTTC	CSDERGQGPRGTQYF
TRBD1	.	TRBJ1-3	TRBV7-9	TGTGCCAGCAGCGCCGGGACAGGGTTTGGAAACACCATATATTTT	CASSAGTGFGNTIYF
TRBD1	.	TRBJ1-3	TRBV11-1	TGTGCCAGCAGCCCGAGGACAAACAGGGGAAGTTCTGGAAACACCATATATTTT	CASSPRTNRGSSGNTIYF
TRBD1	.	TRBJ2-7	TRBV27	TGTGCCAGCAGTTTATCAGGACAGGTGTACGAGCAGTACTTC	CASSLSGQVYEQYF
TRBD2	once	TRBJ2-2	TRBV5-1	TGCGCCAGCAGCTTGGGAGTAGCGGGGGCTTCCGGGGAGCTGTTTTTT	CASSLGVAGASGELFF
.	.	TRBJ1-1	TRBV5-1	TGCGCCAGCAGCTTTTGGGGGCCTCAAAACACTGAAGCTTTCTTT	CASSFWGPQNTEAFF
.	.	TRBJ2-6	TRBV7-2	TGTGCCAGCACCCCCCGTCGGGCCAACGTCCTGACTTTC	CASTPRRANVLTF
TRBD2	.	TRBJ2-3	TRBV30	TGTGCCTGGAGTGTACGTGCGGGGGGAACAGATACGCAGTATTTT	CAWSVRAGGTDTQYF
TRBD2	.	TRBJ2-3	TRBV13	TGTGCCAGCCATCGGACTAGCGGGACCCGGACAGATACGCAGTATTTT	CASHRTSGTRTDTQYF
.	.	TRBJ1-4	TRBV4-1	TGCGCCAGCAGCCAAGATCGGGGGACCTCAACTAATGAAAAACTGTTTTTT	CASSQDRGTSTNEKLFF
.	.	TRBJ1-2	TRBV9	TGTGCCAGCAGCGTAGGTCTGGGGGCAAACTATGGCTACACCTTC	CASSVGLGANYGYTF
.	.	TRBJ1-1	TRBV7-3	TGTGCCAGCAGCTTGCGGACAGCCAGTGAAGCTTTCTTT	CASSLRTASEAFF
.	.	TRBJ2-7	TRBV7-8	TGTGCCAGCAGCACCGGACGAATGGGGGGTTACGAGCAGTACTTC	CASSTGRMGGYEQYF
.	.	TRBJ1-2	TRBV5-6	TGTGCCAGCAGCTTTGGGGGGTTAAGGTTTAACTATGGCTACACCTTC	CASSFGGLRFNYGYTF
TRBD1	.	TRBJ1-4	TRBV13	TGTGCCAGCAGCTTATCAGGGGGCCGGGAAAAACTGTTTTTT	CASSLSGGREKLFF
TRBD1	.	TRBJ1-2	TRBV5-4	TGTGCCAGCAGCAGTAGGACAGGGTATAACTATGGCTACACCTTC	CASSSRTGYNYGYTF